This passage covers 12 T cell receptor beta chains from one sample sequenced in a study of a mutant IDH1 vaccine in newly diagnosed glioma. Time point given: week 11, during vaccination. Vaccine doses each comprised 300 ug of mutant IDH1 20-mer peptide, with topical imiquimod. Antigen specificity for these receptors is unknown. The method was immunoSEQ multiplex PCR; TCRdb's version includes in-frame clones alone and lacks a portion of them. There are 110,000 or so clones in the sample; roughly nine tenths occur only once, and roughly 0.61% lies in the top ten. The sample in question was PBMCs, obtained from a glioma patient whose treatment included an IDH1 peptide vaccine. The receptors here all came from a woman in her 50s with glioma.

This clone was seen once. V usage is TRBV6-6 and J usage is TRBJ1-5, with a tentative D call TRBD1 (5 bases). The CDR3 is 15 residues long. The germline gives CDR1 MNHNY, CDR2 SVGAGI (reference sequence). With 2 bases removed from V and 2 bases from J, the gap between germline ends came to 10 bases. The CDR3 loop is CASSYNSGGNQPQHF. CDR3 in DNA: TGTGCCAGCAGTTACAATTCGGGGGGCAATCAGCCCCAGCATTTT.

This rearrangement joins TRBV27 to TRBJ1-1; D is unresolved. Germline CDR1 is MNHEY and CDR2 is SMNVEV (reference sequence). The CDR3 loop spans 14 amino acids. V was shortened by 4 bases and J by 1 base, with 10 bases between the two germline ends. DNA of the CDR3: TGTGCCAGCAGTTGGTGGGGATCGAACACTGAAGCTTTCTTT. Its protein is CASSWWGSNTEAFF.

This rearrangement joins TRBV6-7 to TRBJ1-2, with D perhaps matching TRBD1 (6 bases). TRBV6-7 belongs to the ORF category, with a function that is uncertain. V lost 8 bases to trimming and J lost 3 bases, with 22 bases between them. This CDR3 is built from 16 residues. The CDR3 loop is CASVLDRLRVYYGYTF. In nucleotides, the CDR3 is TGTGCCAGCGTTTTGGACAGACTCAGGGTTTACTATGGCTACACCTTC.

This clone was counted a single time. The J gene is TRBJ2-7, the V gene TRBV7-2, with TRBD2 identical over 7 bases. Trimming at V came to 7 bases and at J to 0 bases, leaving 15 bases not matched to a gene. The CDR3 is 17 residues long. Germline values: CDR1 SGHTA, CDR2 FQGNSA. CDR3 amino acids: CASTKRGSAGVSYEQYF. The CDR3 DNA reads TGTGCCAGCACCAAAAGAGGGTCCGCGGGAGTCTCCTACGAGCAGTACTTC.

The chain couples TRBV10-3 to TRBJ2-7, with TRBD1 identical over 8 bases. The CDR3 covers 15 residues. CDR1 is ENHRY, CDR2 SYGVKD, per germline. The V segment lost 3 bases and the J segment 2 bases; nucleotides outside the gene matches: 6. CDR3 nucleotides: TGTGCCATCAGTGACAAGACAGGGGAGGCCTACGAGCAGTACTTC. Its protein product is CAISDKTGEAYEQYF.

The J gene is TRBJ2-3, the V gene TRBV30; 7 nucleotides line up with TRBD2. The CDR3 runs 15 residues. Germline CDR1 reads GTSNPN; CDR2 reads SVGIG (reference sequence). The V and J ends lost 0 bases and 0 bases, in that order; junction bases with no gene match: 3. CDR3 nucleotides: TGTGCCTGGAGTGTACTCGGGGGGAGCACAGATACGCAGTATTTT. It is translated as CAWSVLGGSTDTQYF.

The chain carries TRBV7-3 and TRBJ2-1; 14 bases are shared with TRBD2. The V gene's germline CDR1 is SGHTA and CDR2 FQGTGA. There are 15 residues in the CDR3. Trimming at V came to 5 bases and at J to 8 bases, leaving 5 bases not matched to a gene. CDR3 sequence: CASSRGLAGGHEQFF. The CDR3 region has the DNA TGTGCCAGCAGCCGAGGACTAGCGGGAGGCCATGAGCAGTTCTTC.

V is TRBV9 and J is TRBJ2-6; possible D gene TRBD2, 6 bases. The germline V and J ends were trimmed by 4 bases and 2 bases, with 13 bases remaining between them. Germline CDR1 is SGDLS and CDR2 is YYNGEE. The CDR3 length is 16 residues. The CDR3 nucleotides are TGTGCCAGCAGCCCGGACGGGGGAACTGGGGCCAACGTCCTGACTTTC. This codes for CASSPDGGTGANVLTF.

The chain has TRBV2 and TRBJ2-5; D is possibly TRBD1 (6 bases). Trimming shortened V by 4 bases and J by 3 bases, and 12 bases separated the two germline ends. Germline lookup yields CDR1 SNHLY and CDR2 FYNNEI. The CDR3 sequence is 14 residues long. The CDR3: CASSVGRGEETQYF. The CDR3 bases are TGTGCCAGCAGTGTAGGCAGGGGAGAAGAGACCCAGTACTTC.

Of note for this clone: The junction shows a germline mismatch at one end, possibly a read error. The sample contains more than one DNA sequence encoding this CDR3. The J gene is TRBJ2-7, the V gene TRBV4-1; 11 nucleotides align to TRBD2. Looked up from germline, CDR1 is MGHRA and CDR2 is YSYEKL. The CDR3 is 15 residues long. The CDR3 bases are TGTGCCAGCAGCCATCGACTAGCGGGACTGTACGAGCAGTACTTC. Its translation is CASSHRLAGLYEQYF.

CDR3 residues: CASSLIQASPLHF. DNA for the CDR3: TGCGCCAGCAGCTTGATTCAGGCTTCGCCCCTCCACTTT. The rearrangement uses TRBV5-1 and TRBJ1-6; D call uncertain. The length of the CDR3 is 13 residues. The germline V and J ends were trimmed by 1 base and 13 bases, with 12 bases remaining between them. CDR1 is SGHRS and CDR2 is YFSETQ in the germline V gene. The full variable domain, rest sourced from reference TRBV5-1 and TRBJ1-6, is KAGVTQTPRYLIKTRGQQVTLSCSPISGHRSVSWYQQTPGQGLQFLFEYFSETQRNKGNFPGRFSGRQFSNSRSEMNVSTLELGDSALYLCASSLIQASPLHFGNGTRLTVT.

Regarding this clone: A junction boundary mismatches the germline segment, possibly from a read error. The chain combines TRBV5-6 with TRBJ2-5; a possible D gene is TRBD1 (6 bases). The CDR3 spans 13 residues. The germline V gene has CDR1 SGHDT and CDR2 YYEEEE. CDR3 DNA: TGTGCCAGCAGCACCTACCCCGACAGGAAATGGAACTTC. This translates into CASSTYPDRKWNF.